The source of this T cell receptor beta chain is a study of T-cell memory formation after mild COVID-19. This CDR3 contains 14 residues. V lost 0 bases and J 6 bases, leaving 9 bases between the germline ends. In germline, CDR1 is SNHLY, CDR2 FYNNEI. TCR alpha and TCR beta cDNA libraries carrying sample barcodes and UMIs came from 5'RACE with constant-segment primers. TCRdb re-derived calls from the 5' RACE reads in MiXCR, one entry per CDR3 protein. This table holds around 500,000 distinct CDR3 sequences, approximately 18% found once. The source material was PBMCs or a T cell subset sorted from them (not recorded which). The V call is TRBV2, the J call TRBJ2-1; D call uncertain. This TCR was sampled from an adult woman who had mild COVID-19 (a few samples of this study predate the infection). Cell type and time point are not known. CDR3 residues: CASSEARALNEQFF. CDR3 DNA: TGTGCCAGCAGTGAAGCTCGGGCTCTCAATGAGCAGTTCTTC.